Listed below are T cell receptor beta chains from one sample, sequenced in a study of T cells in Graves' hyperthyroidism and ophthalmopathy. MiXCR, applied by TCRdb to the multiplex PCR reads, yields one record per CDR3 protein. The sample comprises approximately 610,000 distinct CDR3 sequences, about a sixth of which are singletons, and about 17% rests with the top ten. The sample comprised blood. The receptor set was obtained from a woman under 30 with Graves' hyperthyroidism. CDR3s include the opening cysteine and the closing phenylalanine or tryptophan. The D gene is left open where the match is weak. Where a row states a size, it is once, few, many or the class of an expanded clone; other rows omit it.

v_call,j_call,clone_size,d_call,cdr3_aa,cdr3_nt
TRBV7-9,TRBJ1-2,-,-,CASSLEAGDGAYGYTF,TGTGCCAGCAGCTTAGAAGCAGGGGACGGGGCCTATGGCTACACCTTC
TRBV19,TRBJ2-1,once,-,CASSIGSSSGEQFF,TGTGCCAGTAGTATAGGTAGTAGTTCGGGTGAGCAGTTCTTC
TRBV11-2,TRBJ2-6,-,TRBD1,CASSLAWDRLSGANVLTF,TGTGCCAGCAGCTTAGCTTGGGACAGACTCTCTGGGGCCAACGTCCTGACTTTC
TRBV25-1,TRBJ1-5,-,TRBD1,CASSATTGGSGNQPQHF,TGTGCCAGCAGTGCAACTACAGGGGGATCGGGCAATCAGCCCCAGCATTTT
TRBV27,TRBJ1-3,many,-,CASSFRRAAGNTIYF,TGTGCCAGCAGTTTTAGAAGGGCTGCTGGAAACACCATATATTTT
TRBV7-9,TRBJ1-6,few,-,CASRLMGDRSPLHF,TGTGCCAGCAGGTTAATGGGGGACCGGTCACCCCTCCACTTT
TRBV28,TRBJ1-1,many,-,CASTGTEAFF,TGTGCCAGCACGGGGACTGAAGCTTTCTTT
TRBV12-3/TRBV12-4,TRBJ2-3,many,TRBD2,CASSPSGGLTDTQYF,TGTGCCAGCAGTCCTAGCGGGGGCCTCACAGATACGCAGTATTTT
TRBV7-7,TRBJ2-2,-,-,CASSSGGLTPYKTGELFF,TGTGCCAGCAGCTCTGGAGGCCTGACTCCGTATAAAACCGGGGAGCTGTTTTTT
TRBV20-1,TRBJ2-1,once,TRBD2,CSARDSPSGSEQFF,TGCAGTGCTAGAGATTCCCCTAGCGGGAGCGAGCAGTTCTTC
TRBV20-1,TRBJ1-5,-,-,CSARAIRDYSNQPQHF,TGCAGTGCTAGAGCAATTCGGGATTATAGCAATCAGCCCCAGCATTTT
TRBV2,TRBJ1-2,many,-,CASRAGPAYGYTF,TGTGCCAGCAGAGCAGGGCCTGCCTATGGCTACACCTTC
TRBV19,TRBJ2-2,few,-,CASSTRSNTGELFF,TGTGCCAGTAGTACCCGGTCGAACACCGGGGAGCTGTTTTTT
TRBV7-2,TRBJ2-1,-,-,CASGDGATLNEQFF,TGTGCCAGCGGGGATGGGGCAACCTTGAATGAGCAGTTCTTC
TRBV18,TRBJ2-7,-,TRBD1,CASSLQGVLKNEQYF,TGTGCCAGCTCCCTCCAGGGGGTTCTAAAGAACGAGCAGTACTTC
TRBV4-1,TRBJ2-2,-,-,CASSQDQGWASNTGELFF,TGCGCCAGCAGCCAAGATCAGGGGTGGGCGTCGAACACCGGGGAGCTGTTTTTT
TRBV7-9,TRBJ2-7,many,TRBD1,CASRKGQGGYEQYF,TGTGCCAGCAGAAAGGGACAGGGTGGATACGAGCAGTACTTC
TRBV7-2,TRBJ2-3,many,-,CASRGANTDTQYF,TGTGCCAGCAGGGGGGCAAACACAGATACGCAGTATTTT
TRBV6-1,TRBJ2-7,many,TRBD1,CASSEYRDRLYEQYF,TGTGCCAGCAGTGAATATCGGGACAGACTTTACGAGCAGTACTTC
TRBV20-1,TRBJ1-1,many,-,CSAREEDRNTEAFF,TGCAGTGCTAGAGAAGAGGACAGGAACACTGAAGCTTTCTTT
TRBV2,TRBJ1-5,many,-,CASKGPNQPQHF,TGTGCCAGCAAGGGACCCAATCAGCCCCAGCATTTT
TRBV30,TRBJ2-5,few,-,CAWSSGFRETQYF,TGTGCCTGGAGTTCTGGGTTCAGGGAGACCCAGTACTTC
TRBV7-9,TRBJ2-7,-,TRBD2,CASSSPPGTSGAAYEQYF,TGTGCCAGCAGCTCCCCCCCCGGGACTAGCGGGGCAGCCTACGAGCAGTACTTC
TRBV24-1,TRBJ2-3,many,TRBD2,CATSVRAGGRSSTDTQYF,TGTGCCACCAGTGTTCGAGCGGGGGGACGTTCTAGCACAGATACGCAGTATTTT
TRBV20-1,TRBJ2-3,many,-,CSLDRGSLNTQYF,TGCAGCCTAGATAGGGGGAGTCTGAATACGCAGTATTTT
TRBV7-9,TRBJ2-2,once,TRBD2,CASSSSSRTSGGNTGELFF,TGTGCCAGCAGCTCCTCCTCGCGGACTAGCGGGGGGAACACCGGGGAGCTGTTTTTT
TRBV20-1,TRBJ2-7,many,TRBD2,CSARHSGLAGSYEQYF,TGCAGTGCTAGGCATTCGGGACTAGCGGGATCTTACGAGCAGTACTTC
TRBV5-1,TRBJ1-1,-,-,CASSFGHLNTEAFF,TGCGCCAGCAGCTTTGGACATCTGAACACTGAAGCTTTCTTT
TRBV20-1,TRBJ2-7,many,TRBD2,CSVSGGHAYEQYF,TGCAGTGTTAGCGGGGGTCACGCCTACGAGCAGTACTTC
TRBV10-3,TRBJ1-5,many,-,CAISAEHNSNQPQHF,TGTGCCATCAGTGCTGAGCATAATAGCAATCAGCCCCAGCATTTT
TRBV4-3,TRBJ2-2,-,-,CASSQGTSTGELFF,TGCGCCAGCAGCCAAGGGACCTCCACCGGGGAGCTGTTTTTT
TRBV7-8,TRBJ1-2,-,-,CASSLFWKGDGYTF,TGTGCCAGCAGCTTATTCTGGAAGGGAGATGGCTACACCTTC
TRBV18,TRBJ1-1,-,-,CASSPPSELEAFF,TGTGCCAGCTCACCACCTTCCGAACTTGAAGCTTTCTTT
TRBV5-1,TRBJ1-4,many,-,CASTPGRGDEKLFF,TGCGCCAGCACCCCGGGAAGGGGTGACGAAAAACTGTTTTTT
TRBV30,TRBJ1-5,many,-,CAWSGRGEWDNQPQHF,TGTGCCTGGAGTGGGCGCGGTGAATGGGATAATCAGCCCCAGCATTTT
TRBV5-1,TRBJ2-7,many,-,CASSREGQGRSSYEQYF,TGCGCCAGCAGTCGGGAGGGACAGGGACGGAGCTCCTACGAGCAGTACTTC
TRBV7-2,TRBJ2-3,many,TRBD2,CASSSIAGGPTDTQYF,TGTGCCAGCAGCTCGATAGCGGGAGGGCCGACAGATACGCAGTATTTT
TRBV5-1,TRBJ1-1,once,TRBD1,CASSLGQEDTEAFF,TGCGCCAGCAGCCTCGGACAGGAGGATACCGAAGCTTTCTTT
TRBV9,TRBJ2-1,-,-,CASSPLVGEQFF,TGTGCCAGCAGCCCCCTGGTGGGTGAGCAGTTCTTC
TRBV11-3,TRBJ2-5,-,TRBD2,CASSLAGGFWETQYF,TGTGCCAGCAGCTTAGCGGGGGGGTTTTGGGAGACCCAGTACTTC
TRBV27,TRBJ1-2,-,TRBD1,CASSLGTGFSYGYTF,TGTGCCAGCAGTTTGGGGACAGGGTTTTCCTATGGCTACACCTTC
TRBV7-3,TRBJ1-1,many,TRBD1,CASSLTGQGVATEAFF,TGTGCCAGCAGCTTAACGGGACAGGGGGTTGCCACTGAAGCTTTCTTT
TRBV6-2/TRBV6-3,TRBJ2-1,many,TRBD2,CASTISGTSYNEQFF,TGTGCCAGCACTATATCCGGGACTAGCTACAATGAGCAGTTCTTC
TRBV3-1,TRBJ2-5,many,-,CASSQTVEYGRAQYF,TGTGCCAGCAGCCAAACTGTAGAGTATGGTCGAGCCCAGTACTTC
TRBV9,TRBJ1-3,-,-,CASSANPGGAEGNTIYF,TGTGCCAGCAGCGCGAACCCCGGGGGCGCGGAAGGAAACACCATATATTTT
TRBV7-9,TRBJ2-3,few,TRBD1,CASSLGLRGIRSTDTQYF,TGTGCCAGCAGCTTAGGCCTCAGGGGGATTAGGAGCACAGATACGCAGTATTTT
TRBV15,TRBJ2-1,-,-,CATSRDWLVGNEQFF,TGTGCCACCAGCAGAGATTGGCTAGTCGGCAATGAGCAGTTCTTC
TRBV6-1,TRBJ1-4,many,-,CASRRTENNEKLFF,TGTGCCAGCAGGAGGACTGAAAATAATGAAAAACTGTTTTTT
TRBV7-2,TRBJ2-5,-,TRBD1,CASSSIGTGAETQYF,TGTGCCAGCAGCAGCATCGGGACAGGGGCGGAGACCCAGTACTTC
TRBV7-9,TRBJ2-7,-,-,CASSPPQGVGYEQYF,TGTGCCAGCAGCCCCCCCCAAGGTGTGGGATACGAGCAGTACTTC
TRBV7-9,TRBJ2-1,many,-,CASSFRGNEQFF,TGTGCCAGTAGCTTTAGGGGGAATGAGCAGTTCTTC
TRBV14,TRBJ2-6,-,-,CASSQPAGANVLTF,TGTGCCAGCAGCCAGCCCGCTGGGGCCAACGTCCTGACTTTC
TRBV2,TRBJ1-6,few,-,CASSPLDRGQSPLHF,TGTGCCAGCAGTCCTCTCGACAGAGGTCAATCACCCCTCCACTTT
TRBV20-1,TRBJ2-7,-,TRBD2,CSARRLAAYNEQYF,TGCAGTGCTAGGCGACTAGCGGCCTACAATGAGCAGTACTTC
TRBV3-1,TRBJ2-4,many,-,CASSQDGVGAKNIQYF,TGTGCCAGCAGCCAAGACGGGGTTGGAGCCAAAAACATTCAGTACTTC
TRBV6-2/TRBV6-3,TRBJ1-1,many,-,CASRRPGLRGRNTEAFF,TGTGCCAGCAGGCGTCCGGGTCTTAGGGGACGGAACACTGAAGCTTTCTTT
TRBV6-1,TRBJ2-1,many,TRBD2,CASSEGLASYNEQFF,TGTGCCAGCAGTGAGGGACTAGCGTCCTACAATGAGCAGTTCTTC
TRBV10-2,TRBJ1-1,many,-,CASMASTNEAFF,TGCGCCAGCATGGCCAGCACCAATGAAGCTTTCTTT